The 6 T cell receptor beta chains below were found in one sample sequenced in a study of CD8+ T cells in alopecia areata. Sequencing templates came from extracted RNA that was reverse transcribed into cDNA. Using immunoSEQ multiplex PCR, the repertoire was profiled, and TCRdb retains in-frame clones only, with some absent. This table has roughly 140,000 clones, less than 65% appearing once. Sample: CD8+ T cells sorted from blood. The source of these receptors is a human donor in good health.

This CDR3 is CASSTSSTDTQYF. CDR3 bases: TGTGCCAGCAGCACGTCTAGCACAGATACGCAGTATTTT. This chain uses TRBV9 with TRBJ2-3, with unresolved D. Deletions cut 4 bases from V and 0 bases from J, with 6 bases between. The CDR3 has 13 amino acids. The germline CDR1 and CDR2 sequences are SGDLS and YYNGEE.

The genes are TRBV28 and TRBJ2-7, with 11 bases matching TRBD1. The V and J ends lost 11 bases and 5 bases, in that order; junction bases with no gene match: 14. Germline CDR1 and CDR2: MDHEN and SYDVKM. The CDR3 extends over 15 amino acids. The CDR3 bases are TGTGCCGGCTCCAATGGGGACAGGGGGTTTAACGAGCAGTACTTC. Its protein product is CAGSNGDRGFNEQYF.

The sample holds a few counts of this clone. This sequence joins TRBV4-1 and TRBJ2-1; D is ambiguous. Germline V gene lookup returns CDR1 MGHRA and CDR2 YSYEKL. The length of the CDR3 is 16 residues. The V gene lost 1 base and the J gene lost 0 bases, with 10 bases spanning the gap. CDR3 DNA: TGCGCCAGCAGCCAAGTTTTCGACAACTCCTACAATGAGCAGTTCTTC. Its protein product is CASSQVFDNSYNEQFF.

CDR3 sequence reads: CATSRAGSWANVLTF. DNA of the CDR3: TGTGCCACCAGCAGAGCAGGGAGCTGGGCCAACGTCCTGACTTTC. V gene TRBV15 combines with J gene TRBJ2-6; D tentatively fits TRBD1 or TRBD2 (5 bases each). The V end was cut by 1 base, the J end by 5 bases, with 9 bases between. This CDR3 spans 15 amino acids. Germline lookup yields CDR1 LNHNV and CDR2 YYDKDF (reference sequence).

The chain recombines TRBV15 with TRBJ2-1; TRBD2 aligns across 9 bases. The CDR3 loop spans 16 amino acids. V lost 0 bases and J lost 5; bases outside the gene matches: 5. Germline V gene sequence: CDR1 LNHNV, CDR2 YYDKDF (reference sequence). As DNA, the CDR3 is TGTGCCACCAGCAGAGATGAGGAGCGGGAGGACAATGAGCAGTTCTTC. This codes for CATSRDEEREDNEQFF.

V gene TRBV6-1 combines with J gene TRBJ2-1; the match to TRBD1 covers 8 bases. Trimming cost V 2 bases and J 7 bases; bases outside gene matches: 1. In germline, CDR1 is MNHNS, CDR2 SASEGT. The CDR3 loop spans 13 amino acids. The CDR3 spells CASSEQGANEQFF. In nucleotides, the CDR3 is TGTGCCAGCAGTGAACAGGGGGCGAATGAGCAGTTCTTC.